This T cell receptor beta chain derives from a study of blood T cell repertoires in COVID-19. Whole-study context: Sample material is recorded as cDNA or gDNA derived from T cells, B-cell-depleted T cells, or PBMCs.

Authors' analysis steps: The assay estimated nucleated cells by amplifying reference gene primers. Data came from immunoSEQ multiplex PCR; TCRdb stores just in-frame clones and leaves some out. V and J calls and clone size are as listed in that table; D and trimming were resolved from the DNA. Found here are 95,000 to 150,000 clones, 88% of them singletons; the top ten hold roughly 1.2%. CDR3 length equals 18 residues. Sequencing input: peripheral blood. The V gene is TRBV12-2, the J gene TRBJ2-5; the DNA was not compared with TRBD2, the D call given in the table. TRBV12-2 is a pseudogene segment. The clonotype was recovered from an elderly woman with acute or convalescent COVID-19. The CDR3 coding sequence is TGTGCAAGTCGCTTCGTCCCGGGACTAGCGGGAGGGCCTGGGACCCAGTACTTC. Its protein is CASRFVPGLAGGPGTQYF.